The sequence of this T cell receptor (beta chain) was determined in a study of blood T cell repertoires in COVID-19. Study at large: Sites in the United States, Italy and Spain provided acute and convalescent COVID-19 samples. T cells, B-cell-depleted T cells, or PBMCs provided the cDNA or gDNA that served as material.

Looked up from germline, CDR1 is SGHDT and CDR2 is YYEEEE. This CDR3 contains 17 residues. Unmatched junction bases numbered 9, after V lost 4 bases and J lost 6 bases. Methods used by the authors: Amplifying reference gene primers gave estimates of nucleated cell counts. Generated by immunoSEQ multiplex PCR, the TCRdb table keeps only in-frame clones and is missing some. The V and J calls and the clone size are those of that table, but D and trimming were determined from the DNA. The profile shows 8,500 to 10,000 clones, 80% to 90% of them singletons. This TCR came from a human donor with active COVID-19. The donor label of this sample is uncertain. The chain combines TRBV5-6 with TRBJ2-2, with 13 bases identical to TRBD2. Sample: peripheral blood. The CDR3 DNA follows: TGTGCCAGCAGCCCTTGGACTAGCGGGAGTTCGGCCGGGGAGCTGTTTTTT. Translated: CASSPWTSGSSAGELFF.